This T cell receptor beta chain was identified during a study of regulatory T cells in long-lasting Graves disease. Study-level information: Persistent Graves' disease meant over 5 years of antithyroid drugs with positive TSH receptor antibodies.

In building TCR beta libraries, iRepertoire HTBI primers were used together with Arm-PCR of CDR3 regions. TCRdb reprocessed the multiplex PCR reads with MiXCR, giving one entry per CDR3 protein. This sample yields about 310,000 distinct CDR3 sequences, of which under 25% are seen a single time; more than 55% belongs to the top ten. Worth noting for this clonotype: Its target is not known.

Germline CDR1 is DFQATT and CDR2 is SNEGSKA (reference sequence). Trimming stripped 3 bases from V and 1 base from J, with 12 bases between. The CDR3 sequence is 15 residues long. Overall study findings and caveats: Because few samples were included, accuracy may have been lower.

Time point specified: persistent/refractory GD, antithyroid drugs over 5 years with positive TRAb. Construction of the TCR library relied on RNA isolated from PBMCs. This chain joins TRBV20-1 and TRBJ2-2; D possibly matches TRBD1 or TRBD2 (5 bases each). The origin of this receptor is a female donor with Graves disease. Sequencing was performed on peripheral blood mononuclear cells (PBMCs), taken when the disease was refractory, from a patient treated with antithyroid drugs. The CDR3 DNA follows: TGCAGTGCTAGGGGACCCGTATTGAACACCGGGGAGCTGTTTTTT. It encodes CSARGPVLNTGELFF.